Listed here are 27 T cell receptor beta chains from one sample, sequenced in a study of beta chain features in type 1 diabetes (dated by TCRdb to 2016 to 2019). On the study overall, not on this receptor specifically: A moderate but significant shortening of TCRB CDR3 length was observed in type 1 diabetes patients in all four CD4+ subsets.

No antigen has been assigned to these receptors. Libraries came from the immunoSEQ multiplex PCR assay. The High Capacity cDNA Reverse Transcription Kit was used to reverse transcribe all of the isolated RNA, meaning that expressed TCRB transcripts were what got sequenced. TCRdb's version of the immuneACCESS table is confined to in-frame rearrangements and falls short of the full clone set. An unresolved V gene accounts for under half of the shortfall where checked; the remainder is of unknown origin. For this sample there are about 270,000 clones; approximately 15% appear just once. The top ten clones comprise about 0.016% of the sample. The sample consisted of naive CD4+ T cells from blood. The label giving this sample's cell subset or site can be read as: true naive CD4+ T cells. The receptors come from a man aged 30 to 45 with type 1 diabetes.

This clone occurred a few times. CDR3 region: CARGTGDDYGYTF. CDR3 DNA: TGTGCCAGGGGGACAGGGGACGACTATGGCTACACCTTC. V is TRBV27 and J is TRBJ1-2; TRBD1 matches 10 bases. V lost 9 bases and J lost 3; bases outside the gene matches: 4. The length of the CDR3 is 13 residues. Germline V gene sequence: CDR1 MNHEY, CDR2 SMNVEV (reference sequence).

V usage is TRBV5-4 and J usage is TRBJ2-1, with 9 positions matching TRBD2. The germline V gene has CDR1 SGHNT and CDR2 YYREEE (reference sequence). The CDR3 totals 16 residues. V was pared by 1 base and J by 2 bases, with 4 bases of the junction left unmatched. CDR3 coding DNA: TGTGCCAGCAGCTTGCGGGTAGCGGGAGCCTACAATGAGCAGTTCTTC. This encodes CASSLRVAGAYNEQFF.

This clone was seen more than once but under ten times. The V call is TRBV7-9, the J call TRBJ2-7, with TRBD2 as a possible D gene (6 bases). Trimming took 8 bases from V and 0 from J, leaving 11 bases between them. CDR1 and CDR2 (germline): SEHNR, FQNEAQ (reference sequence). The CDR3 consists of 13 residues. CDR3 residues: CASGTGGSYEQYF. The CDR3 DNA reads as TGTGCCAGCGGCACCGGGGGCTCCTACGAGCAGTACTTC.

This clone has more than one count but fewer than ten. The genes are TRBV7-2 and TRBJ2-3; 9 bases align to TRBD1. The CDR3 has 14 amino acids. CDR1 is SGHTA, CDR2 FQGNSA, per germline. The V gene end was trimmed by 5 bases and the J gene end by 4 bases; junction bases not matched to a gene: 4. CDR3 nucleotides: TGTGCCAGCAGCCATGACAGGGGGTCAGATACGCAGTATTTT. Its protein product is CASSHDRGSDTQYF.

The chain joins TRBV28 to TRBJ2-6; 9 bases map to TRBD1. Looked up from germline, CDR1 is MDHEN and CDR2 is SYDVKM. Unmatched junction bases numbered 7, after V lost 4 bases and J lost 0 bases. CDR3 length: 18 amino acids. The CDR3 DNA reads TGTGCCAGCAGTTCGGGACAGGGCACAACCTCTGGGGCCAACGTCCTGACTTTC. Protein: CASSSGQGTTSGANVLTF.

In its sample, this clone was seen a few times. The chain uses TRBV19 and TRBJ1-1, with a possible D match to TRBD1 (5 bases). The V gene's germline CDR1 is LNHDA and CDR2 SQIVND (reference sequence). The V gene lost 7 bases and the J gene lost 6 bases, with 9 bases spanning the gap. This CDR3 has 11 amino acids. The CDR3, as DNA: TGTGCCAGTAAGTCAGGGCCTGAAGCTTTCTTT. The encoded protein is CASKSGPEAFF.

The V and J genes are TRBV5-6 and TRBJ1-1; D may be TRBD1 (5 bases). V was shortened by 3 bases and J by 7 bases, with 10 bases between the two germline ends. Germline CDR1 and CDR2: SGHDT and YYEEEE. The CDR3 consists of 12 residues. CDR3 protein: CASSWGLLEAFF. CDR3 DNA sequence: TGTGCCAGCAGCTGGGGACTACTTGAAGCTTTCTTT.

This chain links TRBV5-1 with TRBJ1-3; a possible D gene is TRBD1 (6 bases). CDR1 is SGHRS, CDR2 YFSETQ, per germline. The V and J ends lost 2 bases and 1 base respectively, with 10 bases between them. The CDR3 is 15 amino acids. The CDR3 DNA sequence: TGCGCCAGCAGCTTCAGGGGTGGATCTGGAAACACCATATATTTT. It encodes CASSFRGGSGNTIYF. Full variable domain (rest looked up from reference TRBV5-1 and TRBJ1-3): KAGVTQTPRYLIKTRGQQVTLSCSPISGHRSVSWYQQTPGQGLQFLFEYFSETQRNKGNFPGRFSGRQFSNSRSEMNVSTLELGDSALYLCASSFRGGSGNTIYFGEGSWLTVV.

This chain links TRBV2 with TRBJ2-1, with 7 nucleotides matching TRBD2. CDR3 length: 16 amino acids. The junction had 3 bases not matched to a gene; V was cut back by 1 base and J by 0 bases. Germline V lookup: CDR1 SNHLY, CDR2 FYNNEI. As DNA, the CDR3 is TGTGCCAGCAGTGAAGGGGCGGGAGCCTCCTACAATGAGCAGTTCTTC. Translating it yields CASSEGAGASYNEQFF.

The chain uses TRBV19 and TRBJ1-1, with D maybe TRBD1 (6 bases). V dropped 6 bases and J dropped 2 bases, with 10 bases sitting between them. The CDR3 loop spans 13 amino acids. From germline, CDR1 is LNHDA and CDR2 SQIVND (reference sequence). For the CDR3, the DNA is TGTGCCAGTAGCCCACAGGGTAACACTGAAGCTTTCTTT. Translating gives CASSPQGNTEAFF.

V is TRBV5-1 and J is TRBJ2-2, with 8 bases matching TRBD1. Trimming cost V 7 bases and J 5 bases; bases outside gene matches: 7. CDR3 size: 14 residues. Germline loops: CDR1 SGHRS, CDR2 YFSETQ. CDR3: CASGSGGATGELFF. The CDR3 DNA follows: TGCGCCAGCGGGTCAGGGGGCGCAACCGGGGAGCTGTTTTTT.

The rearrangement joins TRBV7-2 to TRBJ1-2; TRBD1 matches 7 bases. This CDR3 has 14 residues. Germline CDR1 reads SGHTA; CDR2 reads FQGNSA. V lost 3 bases, J lost 2 bases, and 3 bases stayed unmatched. The CDR3 sequence: CASSFDRVNYGYTF. CDR3 DNA sequence: TGTGCCAGCAGCTTCGACAGGGTAAACTATGGCTACACCTTC.

The rearrangement uses TRBV7-9 and TRBJ1-3; TRBD1 matches 7 bases. Germline V gene sequence: CDR1 SEHNR, CDR2 FQNEAQ (reference sequence). There are 15 residues in the CDR3. V dropped 1 base and J dropped 3; count of bases not matched to a gene: 3. The CDR3 is CASSLGQGGGNTIYF. The CDR3 nucleotides read TGTGCCAGCAGCTTAGGACAGGGAGGTGGAAACACCATATATTTT.

This clone was recorded once. The rearrangement joins TRBV11-1 to TRBJ2-5, with D tentatively TRBD2 (6 bases). The CDR3 consists of 13 residues. Trimming took off 0 bases at V and 5 bases at J, with 7 bases between the two ends. Germline V gene data show CDR1 as SGHAT and CDR2 as FQDESV (reference sequence). CDR3 in amino acids: CASSLASGETQYF. The CDR3 DNA follows: TGTGCCAGCAGCTTAGCAAGCGGGGAGACCCAGTACTTC.

This clone was picked up a small number of times. This chain uses TRBV15 with TRBJ2-7, with TRBD1 matching 7 bases. The CDR3 loop spans 14 amino acids. From germline, CDR1 is LNHNV and CDR2 YYDKDF (reference sequence). The junction had 6 bases not matched to a gene; V was cut back by 3 bases and J by 4 bases. The CDR3, as DNA: TGTGCCACCAGCAGGGGTGGACAGGAGTACGAGCAGTACTTC. Protein: CATSRGGQEYEQYF. Supplemented by reference TRBV15 and TRBJ2-7, the full variable domain reads DAMVIQNPRYQVTQFGKPVTLSCSQTLNHNVMYWYQQKSSQAPKLLFHYYDKDFNNEADTPDNFQSRRPNTSFCFLDIRSPGLGDTAMYLCATSRGGQEYEQYFGPGTRLTVT.

This clone was observed a few times. The CDR3 coding sequence is TGTGCCAGCAGCTTGAGAGCGGGCCCCACAGATACGCAGTATTTT. It codes for CASSLRAGPTDTQYF. The chain recombines TRBV5-4 with TRBJ2-3; a weak D match, TRBD2 (6 bases). CDR1 is SGHNT and CDR2 is YYREEE in the germline V gene (reference sequence). The CDR3 runs to 15 residues. V lost 1 base, J lost 2 bases, and 11 bases lay in between.

This clone was seen a few times. The chain employs TRBV28 and TRBJ2-7, with TRBD2 identical over 7 bases. The germline gives CDR1 MDHEN, CDR2 SYDVKM. CDR3 length: 16 residues. Trimming took 3 bases from V and 5 from J; bases not matched to a gene: 13. This CDR3 reads CASSLEPGGSLNEQYF. The CDR3 DNA sequence: TGTGCCAGCAGTTTGGAGCCAGGCGGGAGTCTCAACGAGCAGTACTTC.

The rearrangement uses TRBV7-2 and TRBJ2-7; 10 bases line up with TRBD2. This CDR3 spans 14 amino acids. V was clipped by 5 bases and J by 3 bases; unmatched bases: 4. CDR1 SGHTA and CDR2 FQGNSA come from the germline V gene. CDR3 DNA: TGTGCCAGCAGCCGGACTAGCGGAAACTACGAGCAGTACTTC. It yields the protein CASSRTSGNYEQYF. The full variable domain, in which reference TRBV7-2 and TRBJ2-7 provide the parts outside the CDR3, is GAGVSQSPSNKVTEKGKDVELRCDPISGHTALYWYRQSLGQGLEFLIYFQGNSAPDKSGLPSDRFSAERTGGSVSTLTIQRTQQEDSAVYLCASSRTSGNYEQYFGPGTRLTVT.

The V gene is TRBV27, the J gene TRBJ1-5, with D tentatively TRBD1 (6 bases). The CDR3 has 14 residues. Trimming removed 3 bases at V and 4 bases at J, with 10 bases between. Germline V gives CDR1 MNHEY, CDR2 SMNVEV (reference sequence). CDR3 amino acids: CASSFFRGNQPQHF. For the CDR3, the DNA is TGTGCCAGCAGTTTTTTCAGGGGAAATCAGCCCCAGCATTTT.

This clone showed up just a few times. Other DNA variants within this sample encode the same CDR3. The rearrangement joins TRBV28 to TRBJ2-7; TRBD1 agrees at 7 bases. Unmatched junction bases numbered 3, after V lost 6 bases and J lost 4 bases. This CDR3 contains 12 residues. Germline CDR1 is MDHEN and CDR2 is SYDVKM. In DNA form, the CDR3 reads TGTGCCAGCAGACAGGGGAATTACGAGCAGTACTTC. This sequence encodes CASRQGNYEQYF. The full variable domain, rest sourced from reference TRBV28 and TRBJ2-7, is DVKVTQSSRYLVKRTGEKVFLECVQDMDHENMFWYRQDPGLGLRLIYFSYDVKMKEKGDIPEGYSVSREKKERFSLILESASTNQTSMYLCASRQGNYEQYFGPGTRLTVT.

This clone occurred a few times. The rearrangement uses TRBV14 and TRBJ2-7, with 8 bases that match TRBD1. Germline CDR1 is SGHDN and CDR2 is FVKESK. J was trimmed by 3 bases and V by 1 base; bases with no gene match: 5. The CDR3 runs to 15 residues. CDR3 sequence reads: CASSQGQGTLYEQYF. CDR3 bases: TGTGCCAGCAGCCAAGGACAGGGGACCCTCTACGAGCAGTACTTC.

This clone has a handful of counts. This chain joins TRBV19 and TRBJ1-2; TRBD1 agrees at 9 bases. The CDR3 consists of 13 residues. Per germline, CDR1 LNHDA and CDR2 SQIVND (reference sequence). The J segment lost 8 bases and the V segment lost 11 bases, leaving 12 bases of the junction unmatched. In DNA form, the CDR3 reads TGTGCCGGAGGGACAGGGTACGGGAACGGCTACACCTTC. Translating it yields CAGGTGYGNGYTF.

This clone showed up just a few times. The J gene is TRBJ1-2, the V gene TRBV28; D is uncertain. Germline V CDR1 and CDR2: MDHEN, SYDVKM. Deletions cut 4 bases from V and 1 base from J, with 16 bases between. The CDR3 consists of 16 residues. CDR3 bases: TGTGCCAGCAGTTCGAAAAGTAGACTTCATAACTATGGCTACACCTTC. Encoded protein: CASSSKSRLHNYGYTF.

V is TRBV5-4 and J is TRBJ2-7; a weak D match, TRBD2 (6 bases). The CDR3 totals 15 residues. Germline V gives CDR1 SGHNT, CDR2 YYREEE (reference sequence). Trimming took off 0 bases at V and 2 bases at J, with 12 bases between the two ends. DNA of the CDR3: TGTGCCAGCAGCTTGGATGCGGGAAGAACCTACGAGCAGTACTTC. Encoded protein: CASSLDAGRTYEQYF. The full variable domain, its missing parts supplied by reference TRBV5-4 and TRBJ2-7, is ETGVTQSPTHLIKTRGQQVTLRCSSQSGHNTVSWYQQALGQGPQFIFQYYREEENGRGNFPPRFSGLQFPNYSSELNVNALELDDSALYLCASSLDAGRTYEQYFGPGTRLTVT.

This clone was detected a few times. V is TRBV25-1 and J is TRBJ2-1; 9 bases match TRBD1. CDR1 and CDR2 (germline): MGHDK, SYGVNS. V lost 4 bases and J lost 6; bases outside the gene matches: 7. The CDR3 has 15 amino acids. Written as DNA, the CDR3 is TGTGCCAGCAGTGTCGCCGGGACAGGGTCCAATGAGCAGTTCTTC. It codes for CASSVAGTGSNEQFF.

This chain uses TRBV19 with TRBJ2-1; D may be TRBD2 (5 bases). V was trimmed by 1 base and J by 0 bases, leaving 13 bases between them. The CDR3 sequence is 17 residues long. Per germline, CDR1 LNHDA and CDR2 SQIVND (reference sequence). The CDR3 coding sequence is TGTGCCAGTAGTATAGCCCCCGGGGATCACTCCTACAATGAGCAGTTCTTC. The encoded protein is CASSIAPGDHSYNEQFF.

This clone was counted a few times. The chain carries TRBV19 and TRBJ1-5; 7 nucleotides align to TRBD1. The ends lost 10 bases at V and 7 bases at J; junction bases unmatched: 13. This CDR3 has 14 residues. From germline, CDR1 is LNHDA and CDR2 SQIVND (reference sequence). The CDR3 coding sequence is TGTGCCACCACCCGACAGGGAATAGGACAGCCCCAGCATTTT. Translating it yields CATTRQGIGQPQHF.